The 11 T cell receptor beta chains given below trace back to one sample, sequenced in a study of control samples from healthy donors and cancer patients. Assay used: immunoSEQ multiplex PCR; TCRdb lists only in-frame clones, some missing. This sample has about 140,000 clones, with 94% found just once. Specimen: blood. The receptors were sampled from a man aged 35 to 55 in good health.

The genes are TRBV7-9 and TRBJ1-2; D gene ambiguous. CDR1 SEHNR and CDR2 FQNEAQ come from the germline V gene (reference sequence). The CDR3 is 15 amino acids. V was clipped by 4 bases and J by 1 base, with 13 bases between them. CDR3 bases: TGTGCCAGCAGCTCCATTTGGGGAGTTAACTATGGCTACACCTTC. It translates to CASSSIWGVNYGYTF.

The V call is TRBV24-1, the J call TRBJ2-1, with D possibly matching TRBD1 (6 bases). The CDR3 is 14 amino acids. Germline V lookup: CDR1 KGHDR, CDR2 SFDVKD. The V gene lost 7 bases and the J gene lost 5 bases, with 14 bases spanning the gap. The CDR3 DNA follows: TGTGCCACCAGCCCCCAGGGGACCAACAATGAGCAGTTCTTC. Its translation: CATSPQGTNNEQFF.

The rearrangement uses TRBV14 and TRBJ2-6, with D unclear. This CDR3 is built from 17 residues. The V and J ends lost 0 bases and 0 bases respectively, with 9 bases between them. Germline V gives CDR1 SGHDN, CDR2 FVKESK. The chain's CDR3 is CASSQEGLRSGANVLTF. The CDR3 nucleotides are TGTGCCAGCAGCCAAGAGGGCTTACGCTCTGGGGCCAACGTCCTGACTTTC.

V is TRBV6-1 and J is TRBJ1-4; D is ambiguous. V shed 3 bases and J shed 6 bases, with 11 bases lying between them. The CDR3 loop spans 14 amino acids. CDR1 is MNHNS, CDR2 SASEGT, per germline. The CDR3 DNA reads TGTGCCAGCAGTGAGACGCCTCGTCATGAAAAACTGTTTTTT. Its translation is CASSETPRHEKLFF.

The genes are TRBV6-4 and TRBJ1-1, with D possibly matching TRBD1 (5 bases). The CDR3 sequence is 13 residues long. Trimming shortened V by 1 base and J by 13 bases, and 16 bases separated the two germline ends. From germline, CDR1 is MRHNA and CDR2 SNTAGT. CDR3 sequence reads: CASSDWQGQRVFF. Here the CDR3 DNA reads TGTGCCAGCAGTGACTGGCAGGGCCAGAGGGTTTTCTTT.

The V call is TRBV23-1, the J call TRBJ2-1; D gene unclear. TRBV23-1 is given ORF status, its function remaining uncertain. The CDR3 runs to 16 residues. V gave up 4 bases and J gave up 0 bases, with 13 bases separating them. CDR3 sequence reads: CASSPDVAHSYNEQFF. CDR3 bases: TGCGCCAGCAGTCCTGACGTGGCCCACTCCTACAATGAGCAGTTCTTC.

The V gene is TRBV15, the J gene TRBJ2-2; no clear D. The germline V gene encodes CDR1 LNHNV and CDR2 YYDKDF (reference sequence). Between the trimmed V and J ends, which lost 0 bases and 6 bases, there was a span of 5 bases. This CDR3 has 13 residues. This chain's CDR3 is CATSRDLPGELFF. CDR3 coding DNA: TGTGCCACCAGCAGAGATCTCCCCGGGGAGCTGTTTTTT.

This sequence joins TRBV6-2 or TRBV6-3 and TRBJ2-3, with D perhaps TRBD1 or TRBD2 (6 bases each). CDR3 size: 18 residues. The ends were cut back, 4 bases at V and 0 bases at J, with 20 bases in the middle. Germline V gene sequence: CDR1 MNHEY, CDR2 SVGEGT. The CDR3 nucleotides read TGTGCCAGCAGTTCGACTAGATACAGGGTTACTAGCACAGATACGCAGTATTTT. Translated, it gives CASSSTRYRVTSTDTQYF.

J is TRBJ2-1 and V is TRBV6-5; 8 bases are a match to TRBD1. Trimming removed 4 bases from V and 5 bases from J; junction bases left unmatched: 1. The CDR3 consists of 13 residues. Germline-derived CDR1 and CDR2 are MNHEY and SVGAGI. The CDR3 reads CASSSDRDNEQFF. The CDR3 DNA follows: TGTGCCAGCAGTTCGGACAGGGACAATGAGCAGTTCTTC.

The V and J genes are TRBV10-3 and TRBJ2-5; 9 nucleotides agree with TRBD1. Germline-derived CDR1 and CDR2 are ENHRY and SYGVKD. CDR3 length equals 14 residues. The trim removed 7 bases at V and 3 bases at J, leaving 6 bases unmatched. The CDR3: CAIKRTGDKETQYF. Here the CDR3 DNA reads TGTGCCATCAAGAGGACAGGGGACAAAGAGACCCAGTACTTC.

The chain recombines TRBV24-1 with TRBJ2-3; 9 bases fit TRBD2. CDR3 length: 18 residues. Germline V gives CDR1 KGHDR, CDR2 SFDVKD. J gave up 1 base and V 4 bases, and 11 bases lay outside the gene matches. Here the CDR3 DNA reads TGTGCCACCAGTGAGCTAAAGCGGGGGGCGTACGGCACAGATACGCAGTATTTT. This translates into CATSELKRGAYGTDTQYF.